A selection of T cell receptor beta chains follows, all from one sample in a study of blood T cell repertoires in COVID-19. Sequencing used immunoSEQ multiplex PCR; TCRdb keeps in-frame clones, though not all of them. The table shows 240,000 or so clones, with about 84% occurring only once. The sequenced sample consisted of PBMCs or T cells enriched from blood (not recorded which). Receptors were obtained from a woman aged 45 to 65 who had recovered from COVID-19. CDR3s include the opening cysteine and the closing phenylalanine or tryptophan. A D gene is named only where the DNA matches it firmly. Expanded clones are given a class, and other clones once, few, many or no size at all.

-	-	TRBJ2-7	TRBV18	TGTGCCAGCGCGGACAACCCTCTTTGGGAGCAGTACTTC	CASADNPLWEQYF
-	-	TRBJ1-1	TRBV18	TGTGCCAGCTCACCCAACAGTGACCAAGCTTTCTTT	CASSPNSDQAFF
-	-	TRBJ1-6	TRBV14	TGTGCCAGCAGCCCATGGACAGCTAGCTATAATTCACCCCTCCACTTT	CASSPWTASYNSPLHF
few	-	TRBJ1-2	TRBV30	TGTGCCTGGAGTGCAGGAGGGCGGGATGGCTACACCTTC	CAWSAGGRDGYTF
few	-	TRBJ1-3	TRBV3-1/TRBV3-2	TGTGCCAGCAGCCAAGAAGACAGGAGCTCTGGAAACACCATATATTTT	CASSQEDRSSGNTIYF
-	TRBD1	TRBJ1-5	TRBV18	TGTGCCAGCTCACCACAGGGACAGGGGTTCTATAGCAATCAGCCCCAGCATTTT	CASSPQGQGFYSNQPQHF
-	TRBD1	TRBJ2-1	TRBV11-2	TGTGCCAGCAGGCAGACAGGGGGCATCCACAATGAGCAGTTCTTC	CASRQTGGIHNEQFF
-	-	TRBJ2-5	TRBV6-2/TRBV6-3	TGTGCCAGCAGCCCCCGGGGGACAGCTAAACAAGAGACCCAGTACTTC	CASSPRGTAKQETQYF
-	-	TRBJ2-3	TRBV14	TGTGCCAGCAGCCTGTTGGTAGCGGCTACAGATACGCAGTATTTT	CASSLLVAATDTQYF
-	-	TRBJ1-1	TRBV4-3	TGCGCCAGCAGCAGATATGGACAGACGGCTTTCTTT	CASSRYGQTAFF
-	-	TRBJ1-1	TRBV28	TGTGCCAGCAGTTTCCCCCGGACAAATCTGTTGCAAGCTTTCTTT	CASSFPRTNLLQAFF
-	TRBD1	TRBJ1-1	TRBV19	TGTGCCACCGCGGACAGGCGCAGCCGGCACACTGAAGCTTTCTTT	CATADRRSRHTEAFF
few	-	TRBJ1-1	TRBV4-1	TGCGCCAGCAGCTCCCCAACTTTGAACACTGAAGCTTTCTTT	CASSSPTLNTEAFF
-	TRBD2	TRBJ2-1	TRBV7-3	TGTGCCAGCAGCTCATCGGGACTAGCGGGAAATGAGCAGTTCTTC	CASSSSGLAGNEQFF
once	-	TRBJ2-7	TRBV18	TGTGCCAGCTCACCACCGGCGGGCTCCTACGAGCAGTACTTC	CASSPPAGSYEQYF
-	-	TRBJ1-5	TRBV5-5	TGTGCCAGCAGCTACGGACGGGGAAATAGCAATCAGCCCCAGCATTTT	CASSYGRGNSNQPQHF
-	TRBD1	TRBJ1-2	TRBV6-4	TGTGCCAGCAGTGACTCCGACAGGGGTACCTATGGCTACACCTTC	CASSDSDRGTYGYTF
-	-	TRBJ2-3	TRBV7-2	TGTGCCAGCAGCCACCGACAGCGTACGCAGTATTTT	CASSHRQRTQYF
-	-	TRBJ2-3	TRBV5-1	TGCGCCAGCAGCTTGACTGATACGCAGTATTTT	CASSLTDTQYF
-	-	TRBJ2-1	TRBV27	TGTGCTACGGGATGGGCCTCCTCCTACAATGAGCAGTTCTTC	CATGWASSYNEQFF
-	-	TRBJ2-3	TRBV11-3	TGTGCCAGCAGCTCCGGACAGAGGAGCACAGATACGCAGTATTTT	CASSSGQRSTDTQYF
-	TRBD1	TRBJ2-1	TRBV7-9	TGTGCCAGCAGCTTAGCCCTACAGGGGACCTTATACAATGAGCAGTTCTTC	CASSLALQGTLYNEQFF
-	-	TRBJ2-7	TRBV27	TGTGCCAGCAGTTTAGTGGGAGTCGGCTACGAGCAGTACTTC	CASSLVGVGYEQYF
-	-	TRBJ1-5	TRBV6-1	TGTGCCAGCAGTGAGACTAGAAGCAATCAGCCCCAGCATTTT	CASSETRSNQPQHF
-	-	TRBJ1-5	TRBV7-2	TGTGCCAGCAGCCAGGGGATTTCCAATCAGCCCCAGCATTTT	CASSQGISNQPQHF
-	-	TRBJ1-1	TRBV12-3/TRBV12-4	TGTGCCAGCAGTTTCCAGCGCTACACTGAAGCTTTCTTT	CASSFQRYTEAFF
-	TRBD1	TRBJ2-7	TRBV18	TGTGCCAGCTCACCACCTAGAACCCTGACAGGGGCCTACGAGCAGTACTTC	CASSPPRTLTGAYEQYF
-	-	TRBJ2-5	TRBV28	TGTGCCAGCAGTTTAGCCAGAGCGGGCGGACTCCAAGAGACCCAGTACTTC	CASSLARAGGLQETQYF